This is a list of T cell receptor beta chains from one sample in a study of control samples from healthy donors and cancer patients. Measured with immunoSEQ multiplex PCR; TCRdb has only the in-frame clones, and not every one. This table holds 120,000 to 150,000 clones, roughly 90% found once. Sequencing was carried out using blood. These receptors all come from a man younger than 40 in good health. Each CDR3 is given with its conserved first and last residue. Each record gives: CDR3 DNA, CDR3 protein, clone size, D gene, J gene, V gene. The D gene is left open where the match is weak. Clone size is shown for a subset of rows, as once, few, many or a class of expanded clone.

CDR3nt: TGTGCCAGCAGTTTGAGGCAGACTAGCGGAGCGAACACCGGGGAGCTGTTTTTT
CDR3aa: CASSLRQTSGANTGELFF
abundance: .
d_gene: TRBD2
j_gene: TRBJ2-2
v_gene: TRBV5-8

CDR3nt: TGTGCCAGCAGCTTAGTCGCTGGGACCTCCTCCTACAATGAGCAGTTCTTC
CDR3aa: CASSLVAGTSSYNEQFF
abundance: .
d_gene: .
j_gene: TRBJ2-1
v_gene: TRBV7-6

CDR3nt: TGCGCCAGCAGCCACTTCAGGGGACGAGGCACAGATACGCAGTATTTT
CDR3aa: CASSHFRGRGTDTQYF
abundance: .
d_gene: .
j_gene: TRBJ2-3
v_gene: TRBV4-1

CDR3nt: TGTGCCACCAGCAGAGATATTCCGGGACAGGGGGGAAACACCATATATTTT
CDR3aa: CATSRDIPGQGGNTIYF
abundance: .
d_gene: TRBD1
j_gene: TRBJ1-3
v_gene: TRBV15

CDR3nt: TGTGCCAGCAGCTCGGACAGGTACTATGGCTACACCTTC
CDR3aa: CASSSDRYYGYTF
abundance: .
d_gene: TRBD1
j_gene: TRBJ1-2
v_gene: TRBV5-6

CDR3nt: TGTGCCAGCAGGAACAGGGGGTATAATTCACCCCTCCACTTT
CDR3aa: CASRNRGYNSPLHF
abundance: .
d_gene: TRBD1
j_gene: TRBJ1-6
v_gene: TRBV6-5

CDR3nt: TGTGCTAGTGGTTCGACAGGGAAGGGCACTGAAGCTTTCTTT
CDR3aa: CASGSTGKGTEAFF
abundance: .
d_gene: TRBD1
j_gene: TRBJ1-1
v_gene: TRBV12-5

CDR3nt: TGCGCCAGCAGCTTGGCCAGGGGGACTAATGAAAAACTGTTTTTT
CDR3aa: CASSLARGTNEKLFF
abundance: .
d_gene: TRBD1
j_gene: TRBJ1-4
v_gene: TRBV5-1

CDR3nt: TGTGCCAGCAGCGCGGGGCGCAGTCAGCCCCAGCATTTT
CDR3aa: CASSAGRSQPQHF
abundance: .
d_gene: .
j_gene: TRBJ1-5
v_gene: TRBV5-6

CDR3nt: TGCAGTGCTAGTCCGGGAGGGAACACCGGGGAGCTGTTTTTT
CDR3aa: CSASPGGNTGELFF
abundance: .
d_gene: TRBD2
j_gene: TRBJ2-2
v_gene: TRBV20-1

CDR3nt: TGTGCCAGCAGTTTCGTAGGACAGGGCAATTGGGGCTACACCTTC
CDR3aa: CASSFVGQGNWGYTF
abundance: .
d_gene: TRBD1
j_gene: TRBJ1-2
v_gene: TRBV28

CDR3nt: TGTGCCACCAGTGATGACTATGGCTACACCTTC
CDR3aa: CATSDDYGYTF
abundance: .
d_gene: .
j_gene: TRBJ1-2
v_gene: TRBV24-1

CDR3nt: TGTGCCAGCGGGACAGTGAATGAAAAACTGTTTTTT
CDR3aa: CASGTVNEKLFF
abundance: .
d_gene: TRBD1
j_gene: TRBJ1-4
v_gene: TRBV28

CDR3nt: TGTGCCAGCTCCCTATCCGGGCTCTCTGGAAACACCATATATTTT
CDR3aa: CASSLSGLSGNTIYF
abundance: once
d_gene: .
j_gene: TRBJ1-3
v_gene: TRBV13

CDR3nt: TGTGCCTGGAGCCTGGGACAGGGGGCCTACGAGCAGTACTTC
CDR3aa: CAWSLGQGAYEQYF
abundance: few
d_gene: TRBD1
j_gene: TRBJ2-7
v_gene: TRBV30

CDR3nt: TGCAGTGCTAGTGTTGGCGATACGCAGTATTTT
CDR3aa: CSASVGDTQYF
abundance: .
d_gene: .
j_gene: TRBJ2-3
v_gene: TRBV20-1

CDR3nt: TGTGCCAGCTCTCCCATCTCCGGGGAGCTGTTTTTT
CDR3aa: CASSPISGELFF
abundance: .
d_gene: .
j_gene: TRBJ2-2
v_gene: TRBV18

CDR3nt: TGTGCCAGCAGTTCAGGGGGCCAGGGGTACCTCAATGAGCAGTTCTTC
CDR3aa: CASSSGGQGYLNEQFF
abundance: .
d_gene: TRBD1
j_gene: TRBJ2-1
v_gene: TRBV27

CDR3nt: TGCGCCAGCAGCCAAGATTTGTTTACGCGGGCTAATACGAACACTGAAGCTTTCTTT
CDR3aa: CASSQDLFTRANTNTEAFF
abundance: .
d_gene: .
j_gene: TRBJ1-1
v_gene: TRBV4-1

CDR3nt: TGCGCCAGCAGCCCCGGAGGTCTAGCGGGAGATAGTAACGACGAGCAGTACTTC
CDR3aa: CASSPGGLAGDSNDEQYF
abundance: .
d_gene: TRBD2
j_gene: TRBJ2-7
v_gene: TRBV4-1

CDR3nt: TGCAGCGTTGCTCAGGGGGGAGATACGCAGTATTTT
CDR3aa: CSVAQGGDTQYF
abundance: .
d_gene: .
j_gene: TRBJ2-3
v_gene: TRBV29-1

CDR3nt: TGTGCCAGCAGCTTCTTTGGGGCAACTAATGAAAAACTGTTTTTT
CDR3aa: CASSFFGATNEKLFF
abundance: .
d_gene: .
j_gene: TRBJ1-4
v_gene: TRBV11-3

CDR3nt: TGTGCCAGCAGTTTCCCGTTGGACGGGCGCGGTGGCTACACCTTC
CDR3aa: CASSFPLDGRGGYTF
abundance: .
d_gene: .
j_gene: TRBJ1-2
v_gene: TRBV28

CDR3nt: TGTGCCAGCAGCCCCCCGGATCAGCCCCAGCATTTT
CDR3aa: CASSPPDQPQHF
abundance: .
d_gene: .
j_gene: TRBJ1-5
v_gene: TRBV6-6

CDR3nt: TGTGCCACCAGTGCTAGCGGGAGGTTTAGTGATGGCAATGAGCAGTTCTTC
CDR3aa: CATSASGRFSDGNEQFF
abundance: .
d_gene: TRBD2
j_gene: TRBJ2-1
v_gene: TRBV24-1

CDR3nt: TGTGCCATCAGTGAGTCGTCGGGACATAACACTGAAGCTTTCTTT
CDR3aa: CAISESSGHNTEAFF
abundance: .
d_gene: .
j_gene: TRBJ1-1
v_gene: TRBV10-3

CDR3nt: TGCGCCAGCAGCCAAGACCTGGGGTTGGGTGGCTACACCTTC
CDR3aa: CASSQDLGLGGYTF
abundance: .
d_gene: .
j_gene: TRBJ1-2
v_gene: TRBV4-3

CDR3nt: TGTGCCAGCAGCCTTCGGGGAGAGGAGACCCAGTACTTC
CDR3aa: CASSLRGEETQYF
abundance: .
d_gene: .
j_gene: TRBJ2-5
v_gene: TRBV9

CDR3nt: TGTGCCAGCTCACCACTAGCGGGAGAAGAGACCCAGTACTTC
CDR3aa: CASSPLAGEETQYF
abundance: .
d_gene: TRBD2
j_gene: TRBJ2-5
v_gene: TRBV18